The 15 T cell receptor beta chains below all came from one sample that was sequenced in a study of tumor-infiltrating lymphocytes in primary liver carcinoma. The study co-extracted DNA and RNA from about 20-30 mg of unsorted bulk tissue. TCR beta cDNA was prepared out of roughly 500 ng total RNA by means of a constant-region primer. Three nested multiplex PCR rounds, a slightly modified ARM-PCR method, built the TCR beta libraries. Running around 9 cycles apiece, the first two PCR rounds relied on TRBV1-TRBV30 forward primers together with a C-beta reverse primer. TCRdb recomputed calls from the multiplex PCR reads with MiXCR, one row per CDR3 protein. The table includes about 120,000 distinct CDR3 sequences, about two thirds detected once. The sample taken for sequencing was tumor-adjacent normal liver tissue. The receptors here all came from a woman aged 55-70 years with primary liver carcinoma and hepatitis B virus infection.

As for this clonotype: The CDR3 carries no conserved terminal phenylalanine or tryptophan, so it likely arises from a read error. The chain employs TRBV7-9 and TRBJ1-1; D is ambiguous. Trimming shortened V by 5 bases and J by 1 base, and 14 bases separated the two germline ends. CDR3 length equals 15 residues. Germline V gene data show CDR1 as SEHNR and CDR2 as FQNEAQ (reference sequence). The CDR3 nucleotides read TGTGCCAGCAGCGCTAGGGAACGGAAGAACACTGAAGCTTTCATT. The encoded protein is CASSARERKNTEAFI.

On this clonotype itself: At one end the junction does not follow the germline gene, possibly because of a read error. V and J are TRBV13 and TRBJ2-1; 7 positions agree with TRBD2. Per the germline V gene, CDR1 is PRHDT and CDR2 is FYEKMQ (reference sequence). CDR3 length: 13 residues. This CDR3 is CAISTSGGRKQFF. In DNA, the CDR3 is TGTGCCATCAGCACGTCTGGCGGGAGAAAGCAGTTCTTC.

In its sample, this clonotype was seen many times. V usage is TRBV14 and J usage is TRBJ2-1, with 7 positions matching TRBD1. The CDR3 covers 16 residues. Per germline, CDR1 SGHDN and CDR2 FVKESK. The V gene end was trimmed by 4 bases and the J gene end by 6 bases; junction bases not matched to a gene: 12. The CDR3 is CASSLLRGLTGNEQFF. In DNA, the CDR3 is TGTGCCAGCAGCCTTCTCAGGGGGTTAACTGGCAATGAGCAGTTCTTC.

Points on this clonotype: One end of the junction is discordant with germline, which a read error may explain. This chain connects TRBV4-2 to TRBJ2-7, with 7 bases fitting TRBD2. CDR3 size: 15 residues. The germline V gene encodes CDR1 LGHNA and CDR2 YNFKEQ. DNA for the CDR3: TGTGCCAGCAGCCCCACTGTGCGGGAGCTTTACGAGCAGCACTTC. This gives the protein CASSPTVRELYEQHF.

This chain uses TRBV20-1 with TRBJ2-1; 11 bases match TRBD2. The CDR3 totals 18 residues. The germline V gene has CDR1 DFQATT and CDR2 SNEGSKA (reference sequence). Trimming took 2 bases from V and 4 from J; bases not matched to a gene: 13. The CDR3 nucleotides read TGCAGTGCTAGATCGTGGGCTAGCGGGAGGTCGGGTTACAATGAGCAGTTCTTC. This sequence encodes CSARSWASGRSGYNEQFF.

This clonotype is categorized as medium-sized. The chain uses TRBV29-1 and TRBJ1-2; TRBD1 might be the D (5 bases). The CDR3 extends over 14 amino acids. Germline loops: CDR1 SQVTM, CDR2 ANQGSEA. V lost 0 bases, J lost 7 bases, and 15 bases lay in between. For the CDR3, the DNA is TGCAGCGTTGAAGATCCCCGGGACCGGCTTGGCTACACCTTC. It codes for CSVEDPRDRLGYTF.

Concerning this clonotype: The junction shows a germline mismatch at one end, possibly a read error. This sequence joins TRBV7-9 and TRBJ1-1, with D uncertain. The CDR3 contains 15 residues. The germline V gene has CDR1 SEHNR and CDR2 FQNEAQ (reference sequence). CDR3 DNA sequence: TGTACCAGCAGCCCCCCGACATGCTCTAACACTGAAGCTTTCTTT. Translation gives CTSSPPTCSNTEAFF.

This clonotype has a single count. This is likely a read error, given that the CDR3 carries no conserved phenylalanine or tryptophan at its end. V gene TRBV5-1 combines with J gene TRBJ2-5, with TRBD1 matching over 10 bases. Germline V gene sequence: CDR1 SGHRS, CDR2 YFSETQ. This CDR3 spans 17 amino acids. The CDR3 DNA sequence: TGCGTCAGCATCTTGTTATTCCACGGGACAGGGGAGAAGACCCAGTACATC. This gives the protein CVSILLFHGTGEKTQYI.

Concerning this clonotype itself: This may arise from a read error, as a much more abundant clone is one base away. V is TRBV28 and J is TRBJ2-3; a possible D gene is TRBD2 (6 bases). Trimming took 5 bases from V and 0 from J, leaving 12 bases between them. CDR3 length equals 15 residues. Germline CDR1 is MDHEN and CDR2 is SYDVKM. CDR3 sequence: CASSLGGFSTDTQYF. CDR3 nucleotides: TGTGCCAGCAGTCTTGGGGGGTTCAGCACAGATACGCAGTATTTT.

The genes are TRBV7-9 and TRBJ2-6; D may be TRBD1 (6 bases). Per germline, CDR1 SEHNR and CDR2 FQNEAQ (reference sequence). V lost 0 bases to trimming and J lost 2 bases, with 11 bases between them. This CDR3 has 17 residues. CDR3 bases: TGTGCCAGCAGCTTAGCGCTAGGGGGTACTGGGGCCAACGTCCTGACTTTC. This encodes CASSLALGGTGANVLTF.

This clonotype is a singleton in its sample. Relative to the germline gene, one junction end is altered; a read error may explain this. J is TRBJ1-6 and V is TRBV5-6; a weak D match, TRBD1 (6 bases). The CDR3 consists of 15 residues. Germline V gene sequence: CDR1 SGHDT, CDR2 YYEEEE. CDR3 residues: CARSLRTDDNSLLHF. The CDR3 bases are TGTGCCAGAAGCTTGCGGACAGACGATAATTCACTCCTCCACTTT.

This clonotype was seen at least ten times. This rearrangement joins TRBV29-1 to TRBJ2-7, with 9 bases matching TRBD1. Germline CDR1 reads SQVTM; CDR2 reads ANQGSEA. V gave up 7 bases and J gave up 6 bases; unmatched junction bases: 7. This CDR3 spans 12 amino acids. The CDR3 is CSAGTGNSEQYF. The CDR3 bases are TGCAGCGCCGGGACAGGGAATAGCGAGCAGTACTTC.

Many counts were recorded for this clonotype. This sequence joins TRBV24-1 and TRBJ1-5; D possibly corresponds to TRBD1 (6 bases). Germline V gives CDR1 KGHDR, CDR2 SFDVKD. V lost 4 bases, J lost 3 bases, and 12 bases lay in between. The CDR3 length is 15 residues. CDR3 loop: CATSEIGQYNQPQHF. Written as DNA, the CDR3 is TGTGCCACCAGTGAGATAGGACAGTACAATCAGCCCCAGCATTTT.

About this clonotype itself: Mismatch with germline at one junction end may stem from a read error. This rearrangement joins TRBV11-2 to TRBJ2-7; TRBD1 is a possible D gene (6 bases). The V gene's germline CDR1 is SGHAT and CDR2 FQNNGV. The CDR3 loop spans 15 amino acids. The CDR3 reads CASSPRGQRSYEQCF. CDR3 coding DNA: TGTGCTAGCAGCCCCCGGGGACAACGATCCTATGAGCAGTGCTTC. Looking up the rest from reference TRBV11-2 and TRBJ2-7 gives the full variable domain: EAGVAQSPRYKIIEKRQSVAFWCNPISGHATLYWYQQILGQGPKLLIQFQNNGVVDDSQLPKDRFSAERLKGVDSTLKIQPAKLEDSAVYLCASSPRGQRSYEQCFGPGTRLTVT.

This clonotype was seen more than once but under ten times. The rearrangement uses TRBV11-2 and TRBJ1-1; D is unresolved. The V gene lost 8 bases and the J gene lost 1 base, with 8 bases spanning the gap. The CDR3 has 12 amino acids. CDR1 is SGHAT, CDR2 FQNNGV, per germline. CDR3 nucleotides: TGTGCCAGCTTACTTGGGAACACTGAAGCTTTCTTT. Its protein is CASLLGNTEAFF.